These 9 T cell receptor beta chains originate from one sample sequenced in a study of CD8 T cells in Susac syndrome. With random hexamers, reverse transcription was performed on about 0.5 to 1 ug of RNA. TCRdb independently ran MiXCR on the immunoSEQ multiplex PCR reads; one entry per CDR3 protein. Among about 150,000 distinct CDR3 sequences listed, around 95% were seen once. Input material: CD8+ T cells from PBMCs. Receptors were obtained from a human donor with multiple sclerosis.

This clonotype has more than one count but fewer than ten. The chain is built from TRBV29-1 and TRBJ1-2; TRBD1 aligns across 8 bases. This CDR3 contains 13 residues. Germline loops: CDR1 SQVTM, CDR2 ANQGSEA. After removal of 6 bases from V and 2 bases from J, the junction contained 5 bases not matched to a gene. The DNA for the CDR3 is TGCAGCGTCGATCGGACAGGGAACTATGGCTACACCTTC. This encodes CSVDRTGNYGYTF.

V usage is TRBV7-8 and J usage is TRBJ2-1; D not resolved. V lost 8 bases and J lost 2, with 7 bases in between. The CDR3 spans 12 residues. Germline lookup yields CDR1 SGHVS and CDR2 FQNEAQ. The CDR3 DNA reads TGTGCCAGCGGACGTACCTACAATGAGCAGTTCTTC. Residues: CASGRTYNEQFF.

V is TRBV9 and J is TRBJ2-1; TRBD2 matches at 10 bases. This CDR3 is 15 amino acids long. Germline V gene lookup returns CDR1 SGDLS and CDR2 YYNGEE. Trimming removed 4 bases from V and 6 bases from J; junction bases left unmatched: 7. The CDR3 reads CASSFRASGSNEQFF. CDR3 nucleotide sequence: TGTGCCAGCAGCTTTCGGGCTAGCGGGAGCAATGAGCAGTTCTTC.

The chain is built from TRBV28 and TRBJ2-2, with 9 bases that match TRBD2. The CDR3 runs 16 residues. Germline CDR1 and CDR2: MDHEN and SYDVKM. V gave up 3 bases and J gave up 5 bases; unmatched junction bases: 7. The CDR3 region is CASSLATAGGTGELFF. In DNA, the CDR3 is TGTGCCAGCAGTTTGGCTACAGCGGGGGGTACCGGGGAGCTGTTTTTT. Full variable domain (rest looked up from reference TRBV28 and TRBJ2-2): DVKVTQSSRYLVKRTGEKVFLECVQDMDHENMFWYRQDPGLGLRLIYFSYDVKMKEKGDIPEGYSVSREKKERFSLILESASTNQTSMYLCASSLATAGGTGELFFGEGSRLTVL.

The rearrangement links TRBV15 to TRBJ1-6; 7 bases line up with TRBD1. The germline V gene has CDR1 LNHNV and CDR2 YYDKDF (reference sequence). The CDR3 totals 13 residues. The junction had 6 bases not matched to a gene; V was cut back by 5 bases and J by 11 bases. CDR3 bases: TGTGCCACCAGCGAAAGACAGGGAACACCCCTCCACTTT. This translates into CATSERQGTPLHF.

This clonotype was recorded only once. The chain links TRBV7-9 to TRBJ1-2; D might be TRBD1 (6 bases). Germline V lookup: CDR1 SEHNR, CDR2 FQNEAQ (reference sequence). The CDR3 has 16 residues. The V end lost 3 bases, the J end lost 3 bases, and 17 bases lay between the germline ends. CDR3 amino acids: CASSLITGGAYYGYTF. DNA of the CDR3: TGTGCCAGCAGCTTGATTACTGGGGGGGCCTACTATGGCTACACCTTC.

The chain links TRBV5-1 to TRBJ2-2; 7 nucleotides align to TRBD1. Germline CDR1 reads SGHRS; CDR2 reads YFSETQ. The trim removed 4 bases at V and 6 bases at J, leaving 12 bases unmatched. The CDR3 consists of 16 residues. CDR3 bases: TGCGCCAGCAGCCCCTCGACAGGGAAGGCGTCCGGGGAGCTGTTTTTT. Amino acids: CASSPSTGKASGELFF.

The genes are TRBV7-9 and TRBJ2-7; 8 nucleotides line up with TRBD1. Trimming cost V 7 bases and J 6 bases; bases outside gene matches: 5. The CDR3 spans 12 residues. Germline CDR1 and CDR2: SEHNR and FQNEAQ (reference sequence). Here the CDR3 reads CASTRQGSEQYF. CDR3 in DNA: TGTGCCAGCACACGACAGGGGAGCGAGCAGTACTTC.

The chain employs TRBV23-1 and TRBJ2-7; TRBD2 is a possible D gene (5 bases). TRBV23-1 is given ORF status, its function remaining uncertain. The CDR3 loop spans 9 amino acids. CDR3 in DNA: TGCGCGGAGGACCTCGAGCAGTACGTC. It codes for CAEDLEQYV.